This T cell receptor beta chain was obtained from a study of blood T cell repertoires in COVID-19. About the research overall: Some COVID-19 samples were acute and others convalescent; all came from the United States, Italy and Spain. From T cells, B-cell-depleted T cells, or PBMCs came the material, which was cDNA or gDNA.

Germline CDR1 and CDR2: KGHDR and SFDVKD. CDR3 length: 14 amino acids. V shed 7 bases, J shed 4 bases, and the junction held 6 bases outside the gene matches. Produced via immunoSEQ multiplex PCR; TCRdb's table is partial and in-frame only. The sample has 85,000 to 120,000 clones, 70% to 75% seen once. Sequenced material: peripheral blood. V is TRBV24-1 and J is TRBJ2-3, with 8 bases that match TRBD2. This sequence was found in a human donor with acute or convalescent COVID-19. The donor label of this sample is uncertain. CDR3 sequence: CATRRSGGADTQYF. Here the CDR3 DNA reads TGTGCCACCAGACGGTCGGGGGGGGCAGATACGCAGTATTTT.